Following are 16 T cell receptor beta chains from one sample sequenced in a study of Graves' ophthalmopathy and Graves' hyperthyroidism. RNA transcripts yielded amplified TCR beta CDR3 regions. An opening RT-PCR round employed HTBI primers and preceded a second-round multiplex PCR. Using its own MiXCR run on the multiplex PCR reads, TCRdb lists one record per CDR3 protein. Among 620,000 or so distinct CDR3 sequences listed, 20% to 25% were seen once. Material: peripheral blood. The receptors derive from a woman younger than 30 with stable Graves' hyperthyroidism. Some clones in this sample may be carry-over from other donors' samples.

This sequence joins TRBV19 and TRBJ1-2; D unclear. Germline CDR1 LNHDA, CDR2 SQIVND (reference sequence). Trimming left V 3 bases short and J 4 bases short, with 9 bases between. CDR3 length: 13 amino acids. The CDR3 reads CASSMFQPYGYTF. CDR3 coding DNA: TGTGCCAGTAGTATGTTCCAGCCCTATGGCTACACCTTC.

This clonotype was seen only a few times. V usage is TRBV18 and J usage is TRBJ1-1; 12 nucleotides match TRBD1. Germline loops: CDR1 KGHSH, CDR2 LQKENI. The CDR3 loop spans 16 amino acids. V gave up 0 bases and J gave up 8 bases; unmatched junction bases: 7. The chain's CDR3 is CASSPPGQGAQTEAFF. The DNA for the CDR3 is TGTGCCAGCTCACCACCGGGACAGGGGGCACAAACGGAAGCTTTCTTT. Complete variable domain (other parts from reference TRBV18 and TRBJ1-1): NAGVMQNPRHLVRRRGQEARLRCSPMKGHSHVYWYRQLPEEGLKFMVYLQKENIIDESGMPKERFSAEFPKEGPSILRIQQVVRGDSAAYFCASSPPGQGAQTEAFFGQGTRLTVV.

This clonotype was counted at least ten times. The chain employs TRBV6-5 and TRBJ1-2; D unclear. Trimming pared 2 bases from V and 8 bases from J, leaving 21 bases between. CDR1 and CDR2 from the germline V gene are MNHEY and SVGAGI. This CDR3 has 16 amino acids. CDR3 protein: CASSYEGGMASRGYTF. The CDR3 DNA is TGTGCCAGCAGTTACGAGGGAGGGATGGCATCTCGAGGCTACACCTTC.

This clonotype was picked up many times. The chain links TRBV9 to TRBJ2-7; 12 nucleotides line up with TRBD2. Germline loops: CDR1 SGDLS, CDR2 YYNGEE. The length of the CDR3 is 15 residues. V trimming: 0 bases; J trimming: 3 bases; junction bases outside the gene matches: 1. The CDR3 spells CASSVGLAGDYEQYF. The CDR3, as DNA: TGTGCCAGCAGCGTAGGACTAGCGGGAGACTACGAGCAGTACTTC.

The chain joins TRBV19 to TRBJ2-6; no clear D. Trimming removed 3 bases from V and 0 bases from J, with 6 bases in between. The CDR3 is 15 residues long. Germline V gene sequence: CDR1 LNHDA, CDR2 SQIVND (reference sequence). The CDR3 DNA sequence: TGTGCCAGTAGTATGTTGGTCTCTGGGGCCAACGTCCTGACTTTC. Translating it yields CASSMLVSGANVLTF.

This clonotype was observed many times. The chain combines TRBV28 with TRBJ2-5; D unclear. The germline V gene has CDR1 MDHEN and CDR2 SYDVKM. Trimming took off 6 bases at V and 5 bases at J, with 13 bases between the two ends. This CDR3 contains 13 residues. CDR3 DNA sequence: TGTGCCAGCAGCAGTAGGAGCCCGGAGACCCAGTACTTC. Its translation is CASSSRSPETQYF.

The chain couples TRBV4-1 to TRBJ1-2, with D possibly TRBD1 on 6 matching bases. Germline V gene sequence: CDR1 MGHRA, CDR2 YSYEKL. The V end was cut by 4 bases, the J end by 0 bases, with 12 bases between. CDR3 length: 15 residues. CDR3 sequence reads: CASSRPRTANYGYTF. CDR3 DNA: TGCGCCAGCAGCCGTCCTAGGACAGCTAACTATGGCTACACCTTC.

This clonotype has at least ten counts. The chain carries TRBV7-3 and TRBJ2-2, with D possibly matching TRBD1 (5 bases). The germline V gene encodes CDR1 SGHTA and CDR2 FQGTGA. The CDR3 runs to 15 residues. V shed 3 bases and J shed 4 bases, with 12 bases lying between them. The CDR3 protein is CASSFGQGFTGELFF. CDR3 bases: TGTGCCAGCAGCTTTGGGCAGGGCTTCACCGGGGAGCTGTTTTTT.

This clonotype was counted at least ten times. The chain joins TRBV20-1 to TRBJ2-7; D ambiguous. Germline V gene sequence: CDR1 DFQATT, CDR2 SNEGSKA (reference sequence). Trimming shortened V by 1 base and J by 0 bases, and 7 bases separated the two germline ends. This CDR3 spans 13 amino acids. CDR3 sequence: CSARAVSSYEQYF. The CDR3 DNA is TGCAGTGCTAGAGCGGTTAGCTCCTACGAGCAGTACTTC.

This clonotype was recorded a few times. The rearrangement joins TRBV7-2 to TRBJ2-7; 7 bases are shared with TRBD2. Germline CDR1 is SGHTA and CDR2 is FQGNSA. This CDR3 region has 15 residues. Losses at the gene ends were 5 bases for V and 3 bases for J; bases not matched to a gene: 10. The CDR3 sequence: CASSHTSAGYYEQYF. The CDR3 DNA is TGTGCCAGCAGCCATACTAGCGCTGGCTACTACGAGCAGTACTTC.

A remark on this clonotype: This may be a read error: a much more frequent sequence differs by one nucleotide. The gene calls are TRBV30 and TRBJ2-5; 8 bases agree with TRBD2. This CDR3 is built from 12 residues. Germline CDR1 is GTSNPN and CDR2 is SVGIG (reference sequence). The CDR3 spells CAWSLAEETKYF. CDR3 DNA sequence: TGTGCCTGGTCACTAGCGGAAGAGACCAAGTACTTC.

At least ten counts were recorded for this clonotype. The chain employs TRBV6-5 and TRBJ2-7, with a tentative D call TRBD1 (6 bases). In germline, CDR1 is MNHEY, CDR2 SVGAGI. The V gene lost 1 base and the J gene lost 0 bases, with 16 bases spanning the gap. The CDR3 extends over 17 amino acids. The CDR3 DNA follows: TGTGCCAGCAGTTACTTACAGGGACGGACGGGCTCCTACGAGCAGTACTTC. Its translation: CASSYLQGRTGSYEQYF.

This clonotype appeared many times. J is TRBJ2-7 and V is TRBV14; 7 bases are shared with TRBD1. Trimming cost V 1 base and J 1 base; bases outside gene matches: 10. The CDR3 consists of 17 residues. From germline, CDR1 is SGHDN and CDR2 FVKESK. The CDR3: CASSQGGRMDRSYEQYF. CDR3 in DNA: TGTGCCAGCAGCCAAGGAGGACGAATGGACAGGTCCTACGAGCAGTACTTC. Variable domain in full (rest from reference TRBV14 and TRBJ2-7): EAGVTQFPSHSVIEKGQTVTLRCDPISGHDNLYWYRRVMGKEIKFLLHFVKESKQDESGMPNNRFLAERTGGTYSTLKVQPAELEDSGVYFCASSQGGRMDRSYEQYFGPGTRLTVT.

This clonotype was recorded at least ten times. The rearrangement joins TRBV27 to TRBJ2-5, with TRBD2 matching 7 bases. V lost 5 bases to trimming and J lost 2 bases; unmatched junction nucleotides: 11. CDR1 is MNHEY, CDR2 SMNVEV, per germline (reference sequence). There are 16 residues in the CDR3. CDR3 protein: CASSLTLAGPQETQYF. The CDR3 DNA sequence: TGTGCCAGCAGTCTAACCTTAGCGGGCCCACAAGAGACCCAGTACTTC.

This clonotype was observed at least ten times. The chain links TRBV7-2 to TRBJ1-5; possibly TRBD1 for D (6 bases). This CDR3 has 15 amino acids. Per germline, CDR1 SGHTA and CDR2 FQGNSA. Trimming left V 1 base short and J 3 bases short, with 10 bases between. CDR3 in amino acids: CASSLVAGANQPQHF. As DNA, the CDR3 is TGTGCCAGCAGCTTAGTTGCAGGGGCCAATCAGCCCCAGCATTTT. Variable domain in full (rest from reference TRBV7-2 and TRBJ1-5): GAGVSQSPSNKVTEKGKDVELRCDPISGHTALYWYRQSLGQGLEFLIYFQGNSAPDKSGLPSDRFSAERTGGSVSTLTIQRTQQEDSAVYLCASSLVAGANQPQHFGDGTRLSIL.

The sample holds many counts of this clonotype. J is TRBJ1-2 and V is TRBV7-9, with TRBD1 matching 7 bases. The CDR3 consists of 15 residues. From germline, CDR1 is SEHNR and CDR2 FQNEAQ (reference sequence). Losses at the gene ends were 2 bases for V and 7 bases for J; bases not matched to a gene: 10. Written as DNA, the CDR3 is TGTGCCAGCAGCTTAATCGGCAGGGGGGCCACTGGCTACACCTTC. This encodes CASSLIGRGATGYTF.